These 12 T cell receptor beta chains came from one sample sequenced in a study of response to subunit inactivated influenza vaccine (dated by TCRdb to the late 2010s). Library creation used RT-PCR. These reads were obtained on an Illumina HiSeq 2500. Using fastp at Q25 and MiXCR, TCRdb reprocessed the public reads and kept productive beta chains. Rows with a matching CDR3 protein are joined into one entry that keeps the most common DNA and genes. This sample holds approximately 680,000 distinct CDR3 sequences; 15% to 19% were observed only once. 9.5% to 13% of the sample is in the top ten clones. Specimen: PBMCs from blood, collected roughly 13 days after vaccination. The receptor set was obtained from a middle-aged man who received an inactivated influenza vaccine. Donor details come from another sample of the same person, matched by shared clones.

This clonotype was counted a few times. The rearrangement joins TRBV5-6 to TRBJ2-3; 11 nucleotides line up with TRBD2. Germline V gene lookup returns CDR1 SGHDT and CDR2 YYEEEE. V dropped 3 bases and J dropped 2; count of bases not matched to a gene: 11. The CDR3 is 18 amino acids. The CDR3 region is CASSWPRGTSGPTDTQYF. Here the CDR3 DNA reads TGTGCCAGCAGCTGGCCCCGCGGGACTAGCGGACCCACAGATACGCAGTATTTT.

V usage is TRBV5-1 and J usage is TRBJ1-1; tentatively, D is TRBD1 (6 bases). V lost 0 bases and J lost 5, with 14 bases in between. The CDR3 extends over 15 amino acids. Germline values: CDR1 SGHRS, CDR2 YFSETQ. In DNA, the CDR3 is TGCGCCAGCAGCTTGGTCTTGGAGGGGGGGACTGAAGCTTTCTTT. Translating gives CASSLVLEGGTEAFF.

The genes are TRBV20-1 and TRBJ1-2, with TRBD1 identical over 10 bases. V dropped 0 bases and J dropped 7; count of bases not matched to a gene: 14. Looked up from germline, CDR1 is DFQATT and CDR2 is SNEGSKA (reference sequence). The CDR3 is 17 amino acids. CDR3 in amino acids: CSARDSRRTGGGFGYTF. CDR3 nucleotides: TGCAGTGCTAGAGATTCGCGTCGGACAGGGGGTGGATTTGGCTACACCTTC.

Only a few counts were recorded for this clonotype. The chain couples TRBV5-1 to TRBJ1-3, with D possibly TRBD1 on 6 matching bases. The CDR3 is 13 residues long. Germline CDR1 SGHRS, CDR2 YFSETQ. V gave up 5 bases and J gave up 4 bases, with 10 bases separating them. As DNA, the CDR3 is TGCGCCAGCAGTCCAGGGGTCGGAAACACCATATATTTT. Amino acid sequence: CASSPGVGNTIYF.

V usage is TRBV28 and J usage is TRBJ2-7, with 7 bases fitting TRBD2. This CDR3 has 17 residues. V lost 3 bases and J lost 0; bases outside the gene matches: 11. CDR1 MDHEN and CDR2 SYDVKM come from the germline V gene. CDR3 bases: TGTGCCAGCAGTTTGGGCGGGAGCGTTTTATTCTCCTACGAGCAGTACTTC. It yields the protein CASSLGGSVLFSYEQYF.

This clonotype was seen a few times. This chain connects TRBV27 to TRBJ2-1, with D unclear. CDR1 is MNHEY, CDR2 SMNVEV, per germline (reference sequence). Between the trimmed V and J ends, which lost 10 bases and 3 bases, there was a span of 4 bases. The CDR3 is 10 amino acids. Here the CDR3 reads CATGYNEQFF. The CDR3 nucleotides read TGTGCCACAGGCTACAATGAGCAGTTCTTC.

V is TRBV6-1 and J is TRBJ2-7, with 7 bases identical to TRBD1. The CDR3 covers 15 residues. J was trimmed by 1 base and V by 7 bases; bases with no gene match: 10. Germline CDR1 and CDR2: MNHNS and SASEGT. CDR3 protein: CASKKQGSRSYEQYF. The CDR3 DNA sequence: TGTGCCAGCAAAAAACAGGGGTCCAGATCCTACGAGCAGTACTTC.

The genes are TRBV12-3 or TRBV12-4 and TRBJ2-2; D uncertain. V was pared by 3 bases and J by 7 bases, with 24 bases between. The CDR3 covers 18 residues. As DNA, the CDR3 is TGTGCCAGCAGTTTTTCGAGATTGTTTGGTGTCGTAATCGGGGAGCTGTTTTTT. Its protein is CASSFSRLFGVVIGELFF.

The CDR3 sequence is CASSLDYGRSPLHF. CDR3 coding DNA: TGTGCCAGCAGCTTAGATTATGGTCGGTCACCCCTCCACTTT. V gene TRBV11-2 combines with J gene TRBJ1-6; no reliable D call. CDR1 is SGHAT, CDR2 FQNNGV, per germline. CDR3 length: 14 amino acids. V lost 0 bases and J lost 10, with 10 bases in between.

In its sample, this clonotype was seen many times. In DNA form, the CDR3 reads TGCAGCGTGAAGGGGACTAGCGGGGGGAACACCGGGGAGCTGTTTTTT. Its protein product is CSVKGTSGGNTGELFF. The chain uses TRBV29-1 and TRBJ2-2; 14 bases are a match to TRBD2. V dropped 6 bases and J dropped 1; count of bases not matched to a gene: 4. Germline CDR1 is SQVTM and CDR2 is ANQGSEA. The CDR3 is 16 amino acids.

This clonotype was counted between two and nine times. The CDR3 DNA sequence: TGTGCCAGCAGCTTAGGAGGGGGGCTGTTTAATGAGCAGTTCTTC. This sequence encodes CASSLGGGLFNEQFF. The chain combines TRBV7-9 with TRBJ2-1; D could derive from TRBD1 or TRBD2 (6 bases each). Trimming took 1 base from V and 7 from J, leaving 14 bases between them. The CDR3 consists of 15 residues. CDR1 is SEHNR and CDR2 is FQNEAQ in the germline V gene (reference sequence).

The chain couples TRBV5-4 to TRBJ2-1; TRBD2 is a possible D gene (7 bases). Trimming took 5 bases from V and 7 from J, leaving 19 bases between them. Germline V gene lookup returns CDR1 SGHNT and CDR2 YYREEE (reference sequence). CDR3 length: 15 amino acids. CDR3 amino acids: CASRGAGGPRNEQFF. The CDR3 DNA follows: TGTGCCAGCAGAGGGGCCGGGGGGCCGAGGAATGAGCAGTTCTTC.